This T cell receptor (beta chain) was sequenced in a study of cytomegalovirus exposure and HLA in healthy donors. Whole-study results and caveats: Common viral pathogens seemed, in a later analysis, to connect with several of the most significant clusters.

In its sample, this clone was seen a few times. Its specificity is unknown. The same CDR3 arises from other DNA sequences in this sample as well. There were likely unrecorded immune exposures, though donors were nominally healthy when sampled. Vbeta (60) and Jbeta (13) primers were used in the PCR. Profiling relied on immunoSEQ multiplex PCR, and the TCRdb table lists in-frame clones only, not all of them. The repertoire includes roughly 220,000 clones, 65% to 85% of them detected once, and approximately 1.5% sits in the top ten. The sample taken for sequencing was PBMCs. This sequence was found in a man aged 50 to 60 in good health and CMV-seronegative.

This CDR3 reads CASSPGTLNTGELFF. CDR3 sequence (DNA): TGTGCCAGCAGCCCCGGGACTTTGAACACCGGGGAGCTGTTTTTT. This sequence joins TRBV5-4 and TRBJ2-2, with D perhaps TRBD2 (6 bases). The length of the CDR3 is 15 residues. Germline V gene sequence: CDR1 SGHNT, CDR2 YYREEE (reference sequence). Trimming removed 4 bases from V and 1 base from J, with 11 bases in between.